The next 12 T cell receptor beta chains were all read from a single sample in a study of CD8 T cells in ankylosing spondylitis. Findings of the study overall: Seven to nine highly homologous variants made up a TCR beta motif, and this motif appeared characteristic of ankylosing spondylitis blood.

Their recognized antigens are unknown. TCRdb passed the 5' RACE reads through MiXCR, listing each CDR3 protein once. In the table there are some 840,000 distinct CDR3 sequences, 12% of which are singletons. Sequencing was performed on blood, either unsorted or a sorted T cell fraction (not recorded which). The origin of the receptors is a male donor with ankylosing spondylitis.

V is TRBV20-1 and J is TRBJ2-7; TRBD2 agrees at 11 bases. Germline values: CDR1 DFQATT, CDR2 SNEGSKA (reference sequence). This CDR3 is built from 13 residues. After removal of 5 bases from V and 8 bases from J, the junction contained 8 bases not matched to a gene. The CDR3 loop reads CSAALAGGPKQYF. CDR3 coding DNA: TGCAGTGCTGCTTTAGCGGGAGGGCCGAAGCAGTACTTC.

This clonotype was observed a few times. The rearrangement uses TRBV20-1 and TRBJ2-7; D is possibly TRBD1 (5 bases). Germline V gene lookup returns CDR1 DFQATT and CDR2 SNEGSKA (reference sequence). This CDR3 spans 12 amino acids. Trimming removed 4 bases at V and 2 bases at J, with 9 bases between. The CDR3 region is CSAKGATYEQYF. Here the CDR3 DNA reads TGCAGTGCTAAAGGGGCCACCTACGAGCAGTACTTC.

This clonotype was observed a few times. The chain is built from TRBV5-1 and TRBJ2-1; the D gene is possibly TRBD2 (6 bases). The CDR3 is 16 amino acids. V lost 0 bases and J 6 bases, leaving 16 bases between the germline ends. Germline V gives CDR1 SGHRS, CDR2 YFSETQ. The CDR3 loop reads CASSLADPGGSNEQFF. For the CDR3, the DNA is TGCGCCAGCAGCTTGGCCGACCCCGGAGGGTCCAATGAGCAGTTCTTC.

This clonotype showed up just a few times. The chain has TRBV18 and TRBJ2-3, with D uncertain. The ends were cut back, 3 bases at V and 0 bases at J, with 7 bases in the middle. The CDR3 covers 14 residues. Germline CDR1 is KGHSH and CDR2 is LQKENI. The CDR3 DNA sequence: TGTGCCAGCTCACCGGGAATGAGCACAGATACGCAGTATTTT. Its protein is CASSPGMSTDTQYF. Using reference TRBV18 and TRBJ2-3 for the parts outside the CDR3, the full variable domain is NAGVMQNPRHLVRRRGQEARLRCSPMKGHSHVYWYRQLPEEGLKFMVYLQKENIIDESGMPKERFSAEFPKEGPSILRIQQVVRGDSAAYFCASSPGMSTDTQYFGPGTRLTVL.

CDR3 region: CASSEPGRTNYGYTF. CDR3 DNA: TGTGCCAGCAGTGAGCCCGGACGGACTAACTATGGCTACACCTTC. This sequence joins TRBV28 and TRBJ1-2; D gene unclear. The CDR3 has 15 residues. V lost 5 bases and J 0 bases, leaving 13 bases between the germline ends. Per the germline V gene, CDR1 is MDHEN and CDR2 is SYDVKM.

V usage is TRBV1 and J usage is TRBJ2-5; TRBD2, the D gene given by the table, was not confirmed from the DNA. TRBV1 is given as a pseudogene. The CDR3 totals 18 residues. This CDR3 is CTSSQGLASLQSGETQYF. CDR3 in DNA: TGCACCAGCAGCCAAGGACTAGCGTCTCTCCAGTCGGGGGAGACCCAGTACTTC.

The DNA of the CDR3 is TGTGCCAGCAGCTTATCTCCGACCACAGATACGCAGTATTTT. Amino acids: CASSLSPTTDTQYF. The V and J genes are TRBV7-6 and TRBJ2-3; no reliable D call. Germline V lookup: CDR1 SGHVS, CDR2 FNYEAQ. There are 14 residues in the CDR3. V was trimmed by 2 bases and J by 2 bases, leaving 8 bases between them.

The sample holds a few counts of this clonotype. The rearrangement uses TRBV20-1 and TRBJ2-7; tentative D call: TRBD1 (6 bases). Germline lookup yields CDR1 DFQATT and CDR2 SNEGSKA (reference sequence). There are 13 residues in the CDR3. V was clipped by 4 bases and J by 7 bases, with 17 bases between them. The chain's CDR3 is CSANGQSPQEQYF. CDR3 bases: TGCAGTGCTAATGGACAGTCCCCCCAAGAGCAGTACTTC.

This clonotype was observed many times. This chain joins TRBV7-2 and TRBJ1-1; D call uncertain. The V and J ends lost 1 base and 8 bases respectively, with 8 bases between them. Germline V gives CDR1 SGHTA, CDR2 FQGNSA. The CDR3 has 12 amino acids. The CDR3 loop reads CASSLVAPEAFF. In DNA, the CDR3 is TGTGCCAGCAGCTTAGTGGCACCCGAAGCTTTCTTT.

The chain has TRBV20-1 and TRBJ1-1, with 7 bases fitting TRBD1. CDR1 and CDR2 (germline): DFQATT, SNEGSKA (reference sequence). The CDR3 length is 14 residues. V trimming: 4 bases; J trimming: 2 bases; junction bases outside the gene matches: 7. CDR3 sequence (DNA): TGCAGTGCTAAAACCGGGACAGCTAACACTGAAGCTTTCTTT. Translated: CSAKTGTANTEAFF.

V and J are TRBV20-1 and TRBJ2-1, with D maybe TRBD2 (7 bases). Deletions cut 3 bases from V and 0 bases from J, with 12 bases between. The CDR3 loop spans 15 amino acids. Germline CDR1 is DFQATT and CDR2 is SNEGSKA (reference sequence). CDR3 amino acids: CSARGGGSSYNEQFF. The CDR3 DNA reads as TGCAGTGCTAGGGGAGGGGGATCCTCCTACAATGAGCAGTTCTTC.

The V call is TRBV4-2, the J call TRBJ2-3, with 11 bases identical to TRBD2. V gave up 3 bases and J gave up 0 bases; unmatched junction bases: 8. This CDR3 comprises 18 residues. Germline V gene lookup returns CDR1 LGHNA and CDR2 YNFKEQ. CDR3 DNA sequence: TGTGCCAGCAGCCATTCTAGCGGGGGGTCCACTAGCACAGATACGCAGTATTTT. Translating gives CASSHSSGGSTSTDTQYF.